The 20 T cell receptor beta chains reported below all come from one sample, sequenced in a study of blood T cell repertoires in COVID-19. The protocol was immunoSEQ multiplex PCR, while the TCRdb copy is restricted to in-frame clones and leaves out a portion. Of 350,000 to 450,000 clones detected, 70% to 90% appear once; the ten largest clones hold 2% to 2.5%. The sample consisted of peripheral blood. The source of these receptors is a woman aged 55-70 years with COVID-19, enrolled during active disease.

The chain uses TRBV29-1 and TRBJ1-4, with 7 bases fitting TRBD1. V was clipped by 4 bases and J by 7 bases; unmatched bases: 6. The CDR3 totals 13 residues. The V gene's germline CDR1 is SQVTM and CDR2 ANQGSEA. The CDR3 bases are TGCAGCGTTGCGACAGGGTACAGTGAAAAACTGTTTTTT. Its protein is CSVATGYSEKLFF.

The CDR3, as DNA: TGTGCCAGTAAAGGGGGCAGCTCCTATGGCTACACCTTC. Amino acids: CASKGGSSYGYTF. V is TRBV19 and J is TRBJ1-2; 7 nucleotides align to TRBD1. CDR3 length: 13 amino acids. J was trimmed by 4 bases and V by 7 bases; bases with no gene match: 6. Germline CDR1 LNHDA, CDR2 SQIVND (reference sequence).

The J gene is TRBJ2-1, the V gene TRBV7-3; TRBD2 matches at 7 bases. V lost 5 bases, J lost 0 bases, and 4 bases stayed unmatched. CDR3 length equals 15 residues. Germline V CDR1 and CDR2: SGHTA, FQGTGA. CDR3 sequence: CASSTSVSSYNEQFF. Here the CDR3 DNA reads TGTGCCAGCAGCACTAGCGTGAGCTCCTACAATGAGCAGTTCTTC.

In DNA, the CDR3 is TGTGCCTCCTCCTCGGGGGGGCCTAGGAATACGCAGTATTTT. It specifies CASSSGGPRNTQYF. The chain carries TRBV30 and TRBJ2-3; 8 nucleotides agree with TRBD2. Germline CDR1 reads GTSNPN; CDR2 reads SVGIG (reference sequence). CDR3 length: 14 residues. The V and J ends lost 7 bases and 7 bases, in that order; junction bases with no gene match: 13. The full variable domain, with the rest looked up from reference TRBV30 and TRBJ2-3, is SQTIHQWPATLVQPVGSPLSLECTVEGTSNPNLYWYRQAAGRGLQLLFYSVGIGQISSEVPQNLSASRPQDRQFILSSKKLLLSDSGFYLCASSSGGPRNTQYFGPGTRLTVL.

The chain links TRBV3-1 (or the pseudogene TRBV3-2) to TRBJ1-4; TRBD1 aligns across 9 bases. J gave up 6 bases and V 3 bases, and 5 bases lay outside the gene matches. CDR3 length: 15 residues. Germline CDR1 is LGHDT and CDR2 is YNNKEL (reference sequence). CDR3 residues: CASSHRDREDEKLFF. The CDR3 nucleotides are TGTGCCAGCAGCCATAGGGACAGGGAGGATGAAAAACTGTTTTTT.

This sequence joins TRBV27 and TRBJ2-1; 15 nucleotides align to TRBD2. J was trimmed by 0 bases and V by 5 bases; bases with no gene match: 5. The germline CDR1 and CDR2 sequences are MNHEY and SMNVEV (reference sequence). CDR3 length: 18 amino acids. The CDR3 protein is CASSGLAGGPGSYNEQFF. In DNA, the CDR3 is TGTGCCAGCAGTGGACTAGCGGGGGGGCCGGGCTCCTACAATGAGCAGTTCTTC.

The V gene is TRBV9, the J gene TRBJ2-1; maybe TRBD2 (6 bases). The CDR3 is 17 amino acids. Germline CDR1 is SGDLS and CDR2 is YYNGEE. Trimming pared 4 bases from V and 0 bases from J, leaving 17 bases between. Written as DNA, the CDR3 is TGTGCCAGCAGCCCCGGGACTCCATTCCGCTCCTACAATGAGCAGTTCTTC. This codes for CASSPGTPFRSYNEQFF.

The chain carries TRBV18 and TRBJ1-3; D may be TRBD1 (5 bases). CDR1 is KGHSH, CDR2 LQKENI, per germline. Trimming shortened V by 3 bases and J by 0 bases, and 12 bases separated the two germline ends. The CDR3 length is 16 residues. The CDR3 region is CASSPVTDHSGNTIYF. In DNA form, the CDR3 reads TGTGCCAGCTCACCCGTGACAGACCACTCTGGAAACACCATATATTTT.

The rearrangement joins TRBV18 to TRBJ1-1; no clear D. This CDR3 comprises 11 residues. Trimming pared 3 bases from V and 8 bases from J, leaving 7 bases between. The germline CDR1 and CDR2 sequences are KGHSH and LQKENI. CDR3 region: CASSPSTEAFF. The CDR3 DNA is TGTGCCAGCTCACCCTCGACAGAAGCTTTCTTT.

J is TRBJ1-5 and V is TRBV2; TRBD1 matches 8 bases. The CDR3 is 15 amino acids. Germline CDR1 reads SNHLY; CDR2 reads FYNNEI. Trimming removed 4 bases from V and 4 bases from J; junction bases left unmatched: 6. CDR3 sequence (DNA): TGTGCCAGCAGTGCGGACAGGGACGGTAATCAGCCCCAGCATTTT. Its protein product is CASSADRDGNQPQHF.

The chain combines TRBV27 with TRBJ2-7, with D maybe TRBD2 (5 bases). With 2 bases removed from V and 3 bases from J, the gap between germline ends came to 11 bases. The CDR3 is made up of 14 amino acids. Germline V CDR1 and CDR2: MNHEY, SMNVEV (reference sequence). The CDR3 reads CASSLREGNYEQYF. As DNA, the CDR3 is TGTGCCAGCAGTTTACGTGAGGGTAACTACGAGCAGTACTTC.

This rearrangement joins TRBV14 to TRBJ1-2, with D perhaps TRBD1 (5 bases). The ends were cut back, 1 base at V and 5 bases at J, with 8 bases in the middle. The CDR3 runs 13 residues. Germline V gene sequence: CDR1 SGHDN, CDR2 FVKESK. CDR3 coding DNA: TGTGCCAGCAGCCAAGGAAGACAGTATGGCTACACCTTC. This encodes CASSQGRQYGYTF.

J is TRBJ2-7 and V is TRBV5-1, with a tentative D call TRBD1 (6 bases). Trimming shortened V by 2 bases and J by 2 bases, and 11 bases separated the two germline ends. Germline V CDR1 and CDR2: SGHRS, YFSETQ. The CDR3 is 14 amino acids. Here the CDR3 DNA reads TGCGCCAGCAGCTTCTCGACAGGACCCTACGAGCAGTACTTC. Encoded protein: CASSFSTGPYEQYF.

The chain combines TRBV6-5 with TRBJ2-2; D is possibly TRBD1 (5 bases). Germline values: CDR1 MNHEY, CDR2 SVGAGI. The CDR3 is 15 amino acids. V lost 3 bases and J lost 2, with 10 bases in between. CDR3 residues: CASSYRGSNTGELFF. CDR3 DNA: TGTGCCAGCAGTTATAGGGGCAGCAACACCGGGGAGCTGTTTTTT.

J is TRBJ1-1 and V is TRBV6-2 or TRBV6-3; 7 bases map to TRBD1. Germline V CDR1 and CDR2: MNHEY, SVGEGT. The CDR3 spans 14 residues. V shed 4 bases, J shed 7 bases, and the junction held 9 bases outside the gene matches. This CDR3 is CASSSWGQWDEAFF. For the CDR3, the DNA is TGTGCCAGCAGTTCATGGGGACAGTGGGATGAAGCTTTCTTT.

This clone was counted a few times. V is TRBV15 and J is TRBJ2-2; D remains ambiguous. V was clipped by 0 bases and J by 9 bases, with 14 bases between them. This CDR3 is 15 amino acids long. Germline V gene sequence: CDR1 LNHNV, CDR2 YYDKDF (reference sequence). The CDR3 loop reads CATSRDRSSPWELFF. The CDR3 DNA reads TGTGCCACCAGCAGAGATCGGAGTAGCCCGTGGGAGCTGTTTTTT.

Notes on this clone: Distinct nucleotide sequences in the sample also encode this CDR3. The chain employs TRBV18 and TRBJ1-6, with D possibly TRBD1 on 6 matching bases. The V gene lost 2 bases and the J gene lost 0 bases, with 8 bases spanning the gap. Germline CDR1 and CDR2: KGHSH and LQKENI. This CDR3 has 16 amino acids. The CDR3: CASSPTGFSYNSPLHF. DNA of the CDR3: TGTGCCAGCTCACCAACAGGGTTCTCCTATAATTCACCCCTCCACTTT. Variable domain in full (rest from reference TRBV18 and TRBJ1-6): NAGVMQNPRHLVRRRGQEARLRCSPMKGHSHVYWYRQLPEEGLKFMVYLQKENIIDESGMPKERFSAEFPKEGPSILRIQQVVRGDSAAYFCASSPTGFSYNSPLHFGNGTRLTVT.

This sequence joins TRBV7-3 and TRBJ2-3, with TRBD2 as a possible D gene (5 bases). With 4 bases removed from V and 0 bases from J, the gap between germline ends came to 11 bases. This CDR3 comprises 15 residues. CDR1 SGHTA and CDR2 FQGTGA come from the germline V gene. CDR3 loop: CASSSGLASTDTQYF. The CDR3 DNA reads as TGTGCCAGCAGCTCAGGACTGGCTAGCACAGATACGCAGTATTTT.

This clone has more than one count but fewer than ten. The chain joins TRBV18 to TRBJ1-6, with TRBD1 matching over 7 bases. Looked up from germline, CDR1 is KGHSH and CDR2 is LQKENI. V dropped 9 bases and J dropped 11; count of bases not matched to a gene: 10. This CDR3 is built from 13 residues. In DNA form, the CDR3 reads TGTGCCAGTACTTCAGGGGGTAGGGCACCCCTCCACTTT. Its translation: CASTSGGRAPLHF. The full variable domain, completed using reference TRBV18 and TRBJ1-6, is NAGVMQNPRHLVRRRGQEARLRCSPMKGHSHVYWYRQLPEEGLKFMVYLQKENIIDESGMPKERFSAEFPKEGPSILRIQQVVRGDSAAYFCASTSGGRAPLHFGNGTRLTVT.

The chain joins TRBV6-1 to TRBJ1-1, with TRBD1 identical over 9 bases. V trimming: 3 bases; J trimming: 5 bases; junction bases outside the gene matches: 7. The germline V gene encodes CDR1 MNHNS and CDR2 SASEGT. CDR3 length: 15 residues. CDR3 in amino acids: CASSEPGQGKTEAFF. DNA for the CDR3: TGTGCCAGCAGTGAGCCGGGACAGGGAAAAACTGAAGCTTTCTTT.